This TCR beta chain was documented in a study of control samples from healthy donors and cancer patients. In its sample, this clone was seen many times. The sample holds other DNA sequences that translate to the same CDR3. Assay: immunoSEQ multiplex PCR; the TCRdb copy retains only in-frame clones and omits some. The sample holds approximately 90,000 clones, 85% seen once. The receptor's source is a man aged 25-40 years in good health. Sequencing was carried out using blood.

The CDR3: CASSGTGGYEQYF. In DNA form, the CDR3 reads TGTGCCAGCAGCGGGACAGGGGGATACGAGCAGTACTTC. V and J are TRBV28 and TRBJ2-7; 11 nucleotides match TRBD1. The CDR3 extends over 13 amino acids. The V segment lost 6 bases and the J segment 4 bases; nucleotides outside the gene matches: 2. Germline CDR1 MDHEN, CDR2 SYDVKM.